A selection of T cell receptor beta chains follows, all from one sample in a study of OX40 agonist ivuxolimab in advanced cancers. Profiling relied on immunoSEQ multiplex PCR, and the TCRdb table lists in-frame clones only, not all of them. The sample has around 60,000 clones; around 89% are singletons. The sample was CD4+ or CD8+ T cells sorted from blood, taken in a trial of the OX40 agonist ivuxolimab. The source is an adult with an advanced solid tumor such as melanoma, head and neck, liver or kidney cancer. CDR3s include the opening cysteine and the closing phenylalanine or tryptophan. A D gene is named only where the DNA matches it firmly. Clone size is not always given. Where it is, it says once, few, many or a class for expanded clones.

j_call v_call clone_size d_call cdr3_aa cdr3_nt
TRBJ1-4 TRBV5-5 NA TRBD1 CASSTLPGQNNEKLFF TGTGCCAGCAGCACTCTGCCGGGACAGAATAATGAAAAACTGTTTTTT
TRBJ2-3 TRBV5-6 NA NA CASSLEGDTQYF TGTGCCAGCAGCTTGGAAGGAGATACGCAGTATTTT
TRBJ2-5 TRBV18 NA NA CASSRRRGAESQETQYF TGTGCCAGCTCACGACGCCGGGGGGCCGAAAGCCAAGAGACCCAGTACTTC
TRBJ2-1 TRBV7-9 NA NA CASSLAPHNEQFF TGTGCCAGCAGCTTAGCCCCACACAATGAGCAGTTCTTC
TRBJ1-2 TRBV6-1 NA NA CASSETFGYTF TGTGCCAGCAGTGAAACGTTTGGCTACACCTTC
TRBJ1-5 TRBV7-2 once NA CASSLVGGGSNQPQHF TGTGCCAGCAGCTTAGTCGGCGGAGGGAGCAATCAGCCCCAGCATTTT
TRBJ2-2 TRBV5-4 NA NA CASSRGDRLNTGELFF TGTGCCAGCAGCCGGGGGGACAGGCTGAACACCGGGGAGCTGTTTTTT
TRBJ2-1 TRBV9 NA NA CASSARGQSWMGNEQFF TGTGCCAGCAGCGCCCGGGGCCAGTCTTGGATGGGGAATGAGCAGTTCTTC
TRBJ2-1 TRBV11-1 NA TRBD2 CASSLAYLAGWGYNEQFF TGTGCCAGCAGCTTAGCCTACTTAGCGGGCTGGGGTTACAATGAGCAGTTCTTC
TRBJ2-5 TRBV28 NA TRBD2 CASSFQGLAGASRDF TGTGCCAGCAGTTTCCAGGGACTAGCGGGAGCCTCTCGGGACTTC
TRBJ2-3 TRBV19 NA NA CASSIGGVKRYTDTQYF TGTGCCAGTAGTATAGGGGGTGTTAAGCGGTACACAGATACGCAGTATTTT
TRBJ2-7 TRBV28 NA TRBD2 CASSMGLAGVYEQYF TGTGCCAGCAGTATGGGACTAGCGGGAGTCTACGAGCAGTACTTC
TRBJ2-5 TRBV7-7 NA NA CASSGQVQETQYF TGTGCTAGCAGCGGCCAGGTTCAAGAGACCCAGTACTTC
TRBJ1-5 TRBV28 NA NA CASSLRQNQNQPQHF TGTGCCAGCAGTTTAAGACAGAATCAAAATCAGCCCCAGCATTTT
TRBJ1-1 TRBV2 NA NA CASRVTEAFF TGTGCCAGCAGGGTCACTGAAGCTTTCTTT
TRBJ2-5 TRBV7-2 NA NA CASSLVVRVGETQYF TGTGCCAGCAGCTTAGTGGTGAGGGTTGGGGAGACCCAGTACTTC
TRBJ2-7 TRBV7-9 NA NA CASSSGRVREQYF TGTGCCAGCAGCTCGGGACGGGTGCGCGAGCAGTACTTC
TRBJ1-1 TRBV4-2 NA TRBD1 CASSQVGQEPIEAFF TGTGCCAGCAGCCAAGTGGGACAGGAGCCCATTGAAGCTTTCTTT
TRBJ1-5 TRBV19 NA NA CASSIGQENQPQHF TGTGCCAGTAGTATCGGGCAGGAGAATCAGCCCCAGCATTTT
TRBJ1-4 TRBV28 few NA CASSARDSWGEKLFF TGTGCCAGCAGTGCACGGGACTCCTGGGGTGAAAAACTGTTTTTT
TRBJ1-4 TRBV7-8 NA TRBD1 CASSLAPGQHNEKLFF TGTGCCAGCAGCTTAGCCCCGGGACAGCATAATGAAAAACTGTTTTTT
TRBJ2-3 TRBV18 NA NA CASSPTGLITDTQYF TGTGCCAGCTCGCCCACGGGACTGATCACAGATACGCAGTATTTT
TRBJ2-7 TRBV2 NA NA CASGKGTDYEQYF TGTGCCAGCGGTAAGGGGACCGACTACGAGCAGTACTTC
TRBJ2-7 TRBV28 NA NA CASNRGGGGNYEQYF TGTGCCAGCAACCGAGGAGGGGGCGGGAACTACGAGCAGTACTTC
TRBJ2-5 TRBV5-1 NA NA CASREGETQYF TGCGCCAGCAGGGAGGGAGAGACCCAGTACTTC
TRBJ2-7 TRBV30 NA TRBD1 CAWRGQGRYEQYF TGTGCCTGGAGGGGACAGGGGCGGTACGAGCAGTACTTC
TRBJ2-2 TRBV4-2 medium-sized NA CASKGVGGVTGELFF TGTGCCAGCAAGGGCGTGGGAGGAGTCACCGGGGAGCTGTTTTTT
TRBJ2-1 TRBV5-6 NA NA CASSLALWGDNEQFF TGTGCCAGCAGCTTGGCTCTCTGGGGGGACAATGAGCAGTTCTTC
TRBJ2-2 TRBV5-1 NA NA CASSKGFRTGELFF TGCGCCAGCAGCAAGGGATTTCGCACCGGGGAGCTGTTTTTT
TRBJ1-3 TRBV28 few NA CASSSGFTGNTIYF TGTGCCAGCAGTTCAGGGTTCACTGGAAACACCATATATTTT
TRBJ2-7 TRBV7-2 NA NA CASSPGAVYEQYF TGTGCCAGCAGCCCTGGGGCGGTCTACGAGCAGTACTTC
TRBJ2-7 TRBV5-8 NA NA CASQGFREQYF TGTGCCAGCCAGGGATTTCGCGAGCAGTACTTC
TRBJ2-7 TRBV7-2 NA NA CASSRHYEQYF TGTGCCAGCTCTCGCCACTACGAGCAGTACTTC
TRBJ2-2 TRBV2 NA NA CASVHKGLFF TGTGCCAGCGTCCATAAAGGACTGTTTTTT
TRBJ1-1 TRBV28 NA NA CASSLSMTPREAFF TGTGCCAGCAGTTTATCCATGACCCCCCGGGAAGCTTTCTTT
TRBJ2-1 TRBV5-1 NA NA CASSSDFAGQASFF TGCGCCAGCAGCTCCGATTTTGCGGGTCAGGCGTCGTTCTTC
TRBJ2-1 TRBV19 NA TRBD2 CASNIAGGPNEQFF TGTGCCAGTAATATAGCGGGAGGGCCTAATGAGCAGTTCTTC
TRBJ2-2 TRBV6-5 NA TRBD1 CASSYSDRVAGELFF TGTGCCAGCAGTTACTCTGACAGGGTGGCCGGGGAGCTGTTTTTT
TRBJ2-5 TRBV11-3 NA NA CASSSGIWGQETQYF TGTGCCAGCAGCTCAGGTATCTGGGGCCAAGAGACCCAGTACTTC
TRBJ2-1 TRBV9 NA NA CASSVEPLAFGNEQFF TGTGCCAGCAGCGTAGAACCCCTTGCGTTCGGCAATGAGCAGTTCTTC
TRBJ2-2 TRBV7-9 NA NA CASSFNSGVAGELFF TGTGCCAGCAGCTTCAACTCTGGTGTAGCCGGGGAGCTGTTTTTT
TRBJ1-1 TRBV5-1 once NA CASSQGGGSNTEAFF TGCGCCAGCAGTCAAGGAGGGGGTTCGAACACTGAAGCTTTCTTT
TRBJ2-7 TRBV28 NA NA CASSLAAPSYEQYF TGTGCCAGCAGTTTAGCGGCACCCTCCTACGAGCAGTACTTC